A single sample gave rise to the 22 T cell receptor beta chains below, sequenced in a study of T cells in women clearing cervical HPV infection (dated 2018 in TCRdb). Library preparation was by the immunoSEQ multiplex PCR assay. TCRdb stores this immuneACCESS table with in-frame sequences only. Part of the clones is absent; in the studies checked, under half of the shortfall reflects unresolved V genes, and no reason is known for the rest. This specimen's table enumerates 39,000 or so clones. Around 6% of the sample goes to the ten largest clones. The sample consisted of blood buffy coat. The receptor set was obtained from a woman aged 18 to 75 with a cervical HPV16 infection that either progressed to CIN3+ or cleared (not recorded which).

A note on this clone: The CDR3 end lies 3 residues beyond the end of the read and is filled in from the germline J gene. This chain uses TRBV19 with TRBJ2-1; D gene unclear. Germline V gives CDR1 LNHDA, CDR2 SQIVND (reference sequence). Trimming took 6 bases from V and 3 from J, leaving 9 bases between them. The length of the CDR3 is 13 residues. CDR3 DNA (partial): TGTGCCAGTAGGCAGGAACACTACAATGAG. Residues: CASRQEHYNE. The CDR3, in full, reads CASRQEHYNEQFF.

As concerns this clone: The missing CDR3 end, 3 residues past where the read stops, is filled in from the germline J gene. The rearrangement links TRBV2 to TRBJ1-2; unclear D gene. CDR1 is SNHLY, CDR2 FYNNEI, per germline. The CDR3 runs to 12 residues. The CDR3 sequence is CASFFAGNDYTF. The part of the CDR3 DNA that was read is TGTGCCAGCTTTTTCGCGGGCAATGAC. Full variable domain (rest looked up from reference TRBV2 and TRBJ1-2): EPEVTQTPSHQVTQMGQEVILRCVPISNHLYFYWYRQILGQKVEFLVSFYNNEISEKSEIFDDQFSVERPDGSNFTLKIRSTKLEDSAMYFCASFFAGNDYTFGSGTRLTVV.

On this clone: The CDR3 extends 3 residues past the end of the read, so its final part is completed from the germline J gene. V and J are TRBV5-1 and TRBJ2-5; TRBD1 matches at 10 bases. The CDR3 covers 16 residues. Per germline, CDR1 SGHRS and CDR2 YFSETQ. The CDR3: CASTPEGDRGTDTQYF. CDR3 bases read: TGCGCCAGCACCCCGGAAGGGGACAGGGGAACAGATACC.

A remark on this clone: The read stops 3 residues short of the end of the CDR3; the missing end is completed from the germline J gene. This chain joins TRBV2 and TRBJ1-2; unclear D gene. Germline CDR1 reads SNHLY; CDR2 reads FYNNEI. This CDR3 region has 12 residues. CDR3 amino acids: CASRQPAGGYTF. CDR3 DNA (partial): TGTGCCAGCAGGCAGCCCGCGGGGGGC.

This clone is classed as medium-sized (0.01 to 0.1%) by frequency. From the germline J gene comes the end of the CDR3, since the read stops 3 residues before it. The chain couples TRBV10-3 to TRBJ2-1, with TRBD2 matching 9 bases. This CDR3 spans 15 amino acids. Germline CDR1 is ENHRY and CDR2 is SYGVKD. The J segment lost 6 bases and the V segment lost 6 bases, leaving 9 bases of the junction unmatched. CDR3 DNA (partial): TGTGCCATCAGCGATTTAGCGGGAGCGGGCAATGAG. It is translated as CAISDLAGAGNE. Given in full, the CDR3 is CAISDLAGAGNEQFF.

Note on this clone: The read finishes 3 residues shy of the CDR3 end, and the germline J gene is used to complete it. Other DNA sequences from this sample encode an identical CDR3 as well. The chain links TRBV19 to TRBJ2-1; maybe TRBD2 (5 bases). CDR3 length equals 13 residues. Germline CDR1 and CDR2: LNHDA and SQIVND (reference sequence). V lost 1 base, J lost 7 bases, and 8 bases lay in between. The part of the CDR3 DNA that was read is TGTGCCAGTAGTATAGGTCTAGCAAATGAG. It translates to CASSIGLANE. Given in full, the CDR3 is CASSIGLANEQFF.

In regard to this clone: Read coverage stops 3 residues before the CDR3 terminus; the germline J gene supplies the remainder. V usage is TRBV4-2 and J usage is TRBJ2-5; a weak D match, TRBD1 (6 bases). The V gene lost 4 bases and the J gene lost 4 bases, with 31 bases spanning the gap. Germline CDR1 is LGHNA and CDR2 is YNFKEQ. CDR3 length: 20 residues. The CDR3 region is CASSPRDYLTGPRVRETQYF. The sequenced CDR3 bases are TGTGCCAGCAGCCCGCGCGATTATTTGACAGGCCCGCGGGTGAGAGAGACC.

Of note for this clone: The missing CDR3 end, 3 residues past where the read stops, is filled in from the germline J gene. The chain joins TRBV7-2 to TRBJ2-2; the D gene is possibly TRBD1 (5 bases). The V end was cut by 5 bases, the J end by 7 bases, with 14 bases between. Germline V lookup: CDR1 SGHTA, CDR2 FQGNSA. The CDR3 consists of 14 residues. CDR3 bases read: TGTGCCAGCAGCCCCCAGGGCTTCGGCGGGGAG. It is translated as CASSPQGFGGE. The CDR3 as a whole reads CASSPQGFGGELFF.

Measured by frequency, this clone is medium-sized. CDR3 loop: CASSFQGGTQETQYF. CDR3 DNA, as far as it was read: TGTGCCAGCAGCTTTCAGGGGGGAACGCAAGAGACC. The chain recombines TRBV7-3 with TRBJ2-5; possibly TRBD1 for D (7 bases). The read ends 3 residues shy of where the CDR3 ends; the end is completed using the germline J gene. Trimming shortened V by 3 bases and J by 2 bases, and 13 bases separated the two germline ends. Per the germline V gene, CDR1 is SGHTA and CDR2 is FQGTGA. The CDR3 loop spans 15 amino acids. The whole variable domain, remainder taken from reference TRBV7-3 and TRBJ2-5, is GAGVSQTPSNKVTEKGKYVELRCDPISGHTALYWYRQSLGQGPEFLIYFQGTGAADDSGLPNDRFFAVRPEGSVSTLKIQRTERGDSAVYLCASSFQGGTQETQYFGPGTRLLVL.

Comments on this clone: The sequenced fragment ends 3 residues before the CDR3 boundary, so the rest is inferred from the germline J gene. The chain employs TRBV30 and TRBJ2-2, with D hard to call. The CDR3 contains 15 residues. The V gene's germline CDR1 is GTSNPN and CDR2 SVGIG (reference sequence). The CDR3: CAWSPPAATNEKLFF. The sequenced part of the CDR3 DNA is TGTGCCTGGAGTCCTCCCGCTGCAACTAATGAAAAG.

On this clone itself: Read data end 3 residues before the CDR3 end; the end is taken from the germline J gene. The sample carries other DNA sequences with the same CDR3. This rearrangement joins TRBV30 to TRBJ1-1; maybe TRBD1 (5 bases). The germline gives CDR1 GTSNPN, CDR2 SVGIG (reference sequence). The CDR3 is 14 amino acids. Trimming cost V 0 bases and J 5 bases, with 13 bases left between them. CDR3 protein: CAWSVRQLRTEAFF. The covered CDR3 bases are TGTGCCTGGAGTGTACGACAGCTCCGTACTGAA.

On this clone: The read terminates 3 residues ahead of where the CDR3 ends, so the germline J gene completes it. This sequence joins TRBV28 and TRBJ2-7, with D maybe TRBD1 (5 bases). V dropped 3 bases and J dropped 6 bases, with 18 bases sitting between them. CDR3 length equals 15 residues. CDR1 is MDHEN, CDR2 SYDVKM, per germline. CDR3 region: CASSFGLTIRGEQYF. The sequenced CDR3 bases are TGTGCCAGCAGTTTCGGGCTAACAATTAGGGGCGAG.

Note on this clone: The missing CDR3 end, 3 residues past where the read stops, is filled in from the germline J gene. The chain employs TRBV7-9 and TRBJ2-1; 8 bases align to TRBD2. CDR3 length: 13 residues. CDR1 is SEHNR, CDR2 FQNEAQ, per germline (reference sequence). Germline trimming cut 6 bases from V and 5 bases from J; bases unmatched to any gene: 3. CDR3 DNA, as far as it was read: TGTGCCAGCAGTCTTAGCGGGAACAATGAG. Amino acids: CASSLSGNNE. The full-length CDR3 reads as CASSLSGNNEQFF.

About this clone: The CDR3 extends 3 residues past the end of the read, so its final part is completed from the germline J gene. J is TRBJ1-2 and V is TRBV29-1; the match to TRBD1 covers 7 bases. The CDR3 consists of 14 residues. Per the germline V gene, CDR1 is SQVTM and CDR2 is ANQGSEA. V lost 2 bases and J lost 3; bases outside the gene matches: 6. The sequenced part of the CDR3 DNA is TGCAGCGTTGAAAAAGGGGGCTTCGACTATGGC. Protein sequence: CSVEKGGFDYG. In full, the CDR3 is CSVEKGGFDYGYTF.

With respect to this clone: Coverage ceases 3 residues before the CDR3 finishes, and the germline J gene fills in the end. The chain couples TRBV6-2 or TRBV6-3 to TRBJ2-7; D not certain. Deletions cut 2 bases from V and 6 bases from J, with 14 bases between. Germline CDR1 MNHEY, CDR2 SVGEGT. This CDR3 contains 14 residues. This chain's CDR3 is CASSYLAEGLEQYF. The CDR3 DNA, read in part, is TGTGCCAGCAGTTACCTCGCCGAAGGGCTCGAG.

Concerning this clone itself: The read halts 3 residues ahead of the CDR3 end, with the missing end drawn from the germline J gene. The rearrangement uses TRBV19 and TRBJ2-2; 10 bases map to TRBD1. Losses at the gene ends were 5 bases for V and 3 bases for J; bases not matched to a gene: 3. The CDR3 covers 15 residues. Germline V CDR1 and CDR2: LNHDA, SQIVND (reference sequence). The covered CDR3 bases are TGTGCCAGTAGTTCGGGACAGGGGCACACCGGGGAG. Amino acid sequence: CASSSGQGHTGE. The whole CDR3 protein is CASSSGQGHTGELFF.

As for this clone: The CDR3 extends 3 residues past the end of the read, so its final part is completed from the germline J gene. The rearrangement uses TRBV7-3 and TRBJ2-2; 7 bases line up with TRBD1. The V gene's germline CDR1 is SGHTA and CDR2 FQGTGA. The CDR3 runs 16 residues. CDR3 residues: CASSQEGGATNSPLFF. The sequenced CDR3 bases are TGTGCCAGCAGCCAAGAAGGGGGCGCAACTAATTCACCG.

As for this clone: The observed sequence ends 3 residues before the CDR3 terminus, with the missing tail filled in from the germline J gene. This chain joins TRBV2 and TRBJ2-3; 8 bases map to TRBD1. Germline CDR1 is SNHLY and CDR2 is FYNNEI. The length of the CDR3 is 13 residues. The chain's CDR3 is CASIQGAWETQYF. Incomplete CDR3 DNA: TGTGCCAGCATCCAGGGGGCCTGGGAGACG.

To note about this clone: The read terminates 3 residues ahead of where the CDR3 ends, so the germline J gene completes it. The J gene is TRBJ1-4, the V gene TRBV29-1, with TRBD1 matching over 8 bases. Unmatched junction bases numbered 9, after V lost 7 bases and J lost 8 bases. Germline loops: CDR1 SQVTM, CDR2 ANQGSEA. This CDR3 spans 13 amino acids. The CDR3 bases that were read are TGCAGCGGCTCAGGGGGCGCAGGGGAAAAA. Residues: CSGSGGAGEK. The whole CDR3 protein is CSGSGGAGEKLFF.

Concerning this clone itself: The read finishes 3 residues shy of the CDR3 end, and the germline J gene is used to complete it. V is TRBV7-2 and J is TRBJ1-5, with 7 bases matching TRBD1. From germline, CDR1 is SGHTA and CDR2 FQGNSA. The CDR3 is 12 residues long. CDR3 DNA (partial): TGTGCCAGCAGCTTCCAGGGGGGACCC. It translates to CASSFQGGP. The whole CDR3 region reads CASSFQGGPQHF.

Remarks on this clone: The read gets to within 3 residues of the CDR3 end, and the germline J gene fills in the rest. The J gene is TRBJ1-2, the V gene TRBV7-2; tentative D call: TRBD1 (5 bases). This CDR3 contains 15 residues. Germline assignment: CDR1 SGHTA and CDR2 FQGNSA. CDR3 DNA (partial): TGTGCCAGCAGCCCAGGGACTAGCGGGGGGAATGAC. Amino acids: CASSPGTSGGND. The whole CDR3 region reads CASSPGTSGGNDYTF. Supplemented by reference TRBV7-2 and TRBJ1-2, the full variable domain reads GAGVSQSPSNKVTEKGKDVELRCDPISGHTALYWYRQSLGQGLEFLIYFQGNSAPDKSGLPSDRFSAERTGGSVSTLTIQRTQQEDSAVYLCASSPGTSGGNDYTFGSGTRLTVV.

Comment on this clone: The CDR3 end falls 3 residues outside the read, so it is completed with the germline J gene. The V and J genes are TRBV12-5 and TRBJ1-5; weak D call: TRBD1 (5 bases). V lost 3 bases and J 6 bases, leaving 9 bases between the germline ends. The CDR3 length is 13 residues. Germline CDR1 and CDR2: LGHNT and FRNRAP. Incomplete CDR3 DNA: TGTGCTAGTGGTTTAGAAGGGGTTCAGCCC. This gives the protein CASGLEGVQP. The whole CDR3 region reads CASGLEGVQPQHF.